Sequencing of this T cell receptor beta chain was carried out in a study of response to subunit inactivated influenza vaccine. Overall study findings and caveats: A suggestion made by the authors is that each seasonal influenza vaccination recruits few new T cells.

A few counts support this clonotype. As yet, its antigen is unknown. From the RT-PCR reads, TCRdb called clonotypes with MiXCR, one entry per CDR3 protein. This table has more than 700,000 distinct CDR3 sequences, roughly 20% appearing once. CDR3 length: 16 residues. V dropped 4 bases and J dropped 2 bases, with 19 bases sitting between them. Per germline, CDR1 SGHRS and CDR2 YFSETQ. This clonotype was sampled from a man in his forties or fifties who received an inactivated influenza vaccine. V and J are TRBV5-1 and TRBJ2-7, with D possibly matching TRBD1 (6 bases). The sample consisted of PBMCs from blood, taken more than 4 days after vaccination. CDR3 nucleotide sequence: TGCGCCAGCAGCCCCACTCATGCGACAGGTACCTACGAGCAGTACTTC. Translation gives CASSPTHATGTYEQYF.